This T cell receptor beta chain comes out of a study of cytomegalovirus exposure and HLA in healthy donors. About this clone: Its antigen is unknown.

With 60 Vbeta and 13 Jbeta primers, the PCR was carried out. Sequencing was performed with immunoSEQ multiplex PCR; in TCRdb, only in-frame clones are kept and a portion is missing. The table has 150,000 to 200,000 clones, about 72% seen once. V was clipped by 2 bases and J by 2 bases; unmatched bases: 5. Germline V CDR1 and CDR2: SEHNR, FQNEAQ (reference sequence). CDR3 length equals 15 residues. Whole-study results and caveats: Analysis was performed later, and it showed HLA-associated TCR beta chains to be more clonally expanded than equally common others.

This chain joins TRBV7-9 and TRBJ2-5, with 7 bases aligning to TRBD1. The sample consisted of PBMCs. The clonotype was recovered from a man aged 45-65 years in good health and CMV-seropositive. Written as DNA, the CDR3 is TGTGCCAGCAGCTTAACAAGGGGGCTTCAAGAGACCCAGTACTTC. Translating it yields CASSLTRGLQETQYF.